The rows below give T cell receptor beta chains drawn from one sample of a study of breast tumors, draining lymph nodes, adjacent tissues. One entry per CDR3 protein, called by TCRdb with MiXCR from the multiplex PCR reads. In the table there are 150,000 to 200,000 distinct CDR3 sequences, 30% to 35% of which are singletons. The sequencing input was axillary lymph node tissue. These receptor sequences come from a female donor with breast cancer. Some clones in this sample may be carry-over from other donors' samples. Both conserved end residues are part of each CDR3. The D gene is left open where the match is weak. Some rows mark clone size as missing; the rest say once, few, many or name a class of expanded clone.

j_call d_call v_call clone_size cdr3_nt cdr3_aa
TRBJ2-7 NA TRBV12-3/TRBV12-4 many TGTGCCAGCAGCCTCACTAGTTTCCACGAGCAGTACTTC CASSLTSFHEQYF
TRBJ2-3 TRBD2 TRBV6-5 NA TGTGCCAGCAGGCGCGGGGGGACTAGCGGGGGGCCCGATACGCAGTATTTT CASRRGGTSGGPDTQYF
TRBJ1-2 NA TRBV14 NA TGTGCCAGCAGTTTAGGGGCACAGCTAGGCTACACCTTC CASSLGAQLGYTF
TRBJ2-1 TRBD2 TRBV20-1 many TGCAGTGCAACGGGTCGGCTAGCGGGAGCCAATGAGCAGTTCTTC CSATGRLAGANEQFF
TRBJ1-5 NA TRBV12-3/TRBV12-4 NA TGTGCCAGCAGTTCCGGTTTCTACGAGCAGTACTTTGGGCCGGGCAATCAGCCCCAGCATTTT CASSSGFYEQYFGPGNQPQHF
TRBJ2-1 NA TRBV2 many TGTGCCATCCAAGAACCCAGGATAATCAACAATGAGCAGTTCTTC CAIQEPRIINNEQFF
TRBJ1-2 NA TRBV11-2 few TGTGCCAGCAGCTTAGGGCCGTTGTACGGGAGGTTATCTGGCTACGGCTTC CASSLGPLYGRLSGYGF
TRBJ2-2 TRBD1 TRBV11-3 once TGTGCCAGCAGCGGGGGACAGGACCCCGGGGAGCTGTTTTTT CASSGGQDPGELFF
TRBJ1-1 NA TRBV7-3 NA TGTGCCAGCAGCTTAATCAGGGCCAACACTGAAGCTTTCTTT CASSLIRANTEAFF
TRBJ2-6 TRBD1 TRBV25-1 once TGTGCCAGCAGTGATTCAGGGGGCCTGCGGGCCAACGTCCTGACTTTC CASSDSGGLRANVLTF
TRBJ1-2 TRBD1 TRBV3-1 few TGTGCCAGCAGCCCCCCGACAGGGGGCTATGGCTACACCTTC CASSPPTGGYGYTF
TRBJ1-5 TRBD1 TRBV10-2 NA TGCGCCAGCAGTGAGTCGTTGACAGGGCAAAGGGACCAGCATTTT CASSESLTGQRDQHF
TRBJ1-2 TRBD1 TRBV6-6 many TGTGCCAGCAGCTCCCCGGGACAGGGTAGAGCTAACTATGGCTACACCTTC CASSSPGQGRANYGYTF
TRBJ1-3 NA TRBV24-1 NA TGTGCCACCAGAGGATTCACCGGGACGGGGGCTGGAAACACCATATATTTT CATRGFTGTGAGNTIYF
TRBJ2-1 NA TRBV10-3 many TGTGCCATCAGTGAGCAGCAGGAGGGGTACAATGAGCAGTTCTTC CAISEQQEGYNEQFF
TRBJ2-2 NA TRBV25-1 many TGTGCCAGCAGTGAATTTTTGCTTTTAACCCCCGGGGAGCTGTTTTTT CASSEFLLLTPGELFF
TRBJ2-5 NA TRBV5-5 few TGTGCCAGCAGCACAGACTACCCCGGGGTTAAGACCCAGTACTTC CASSTDYPGVKTQYF
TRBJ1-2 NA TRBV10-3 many TGTGCCATCGCCGCCGAGGGGACCGGCTACACCTTC CAIAAEGTGYTF
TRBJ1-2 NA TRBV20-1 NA TGCAGTGTCTACATTGGTTCTAACTATGGCTACACCTTC CSVYIGSNYGYTF
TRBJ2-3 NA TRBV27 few TGTGCCAGCAGATGGCGGGGGCACACAGATACGCAGTATTTT CASRWRGHTDTQYF